This T cell receptor (beta chain) was documented in a study of beta chain features in type 1 diabetes. As for the study in general: No patient-donor differences in age, gender, total cells or subset yield.

Isolated RNA was reverse transcribed in full, so expressed TCRB transcripts were sequenced. About 3.4 million reads per sample on average were obtained from naive, central memory and regulatory T cell samples. Data came from immunoSEQ multiplex PCR; TCRdb stores just in-frame clones and leaves some out. The sample lists almost 350,000 clones, roughly 8% occurring once. As concerns this clone: The antigen is undetermined.

J gave up 4 bases and V 0 bases, and 2 bases lay outside the gene matches. The germline gives CDR1 MNHNY, CDR2 SVGAGI (reference sequence). The CDR3 runs 15 residues. Study-level findings and limits: The study found fewer insertions and more deletions at VDJ junctions in type 1 diabetes patients. Patients showed naive, central memory and Treg TCRB repertoires that appeared more similar than those of healthy donors.

The sample was central memory CD4+ T cells from blood. V usage is TRBV6-6 and J usage is TRBJ2-1; TRBD2 aligns across 8 bases. This clonotype originated in a young woman in good health. In DNA form, the CDR3 reads TGTGCCAGCAGTTACTCGACTAGCGCATACAATGAGCAGTTCTTC. Protein sequence: CASSYSTSAYNEQFF.